This record concerns one T cell receptor beta chain sequence. The antigen is undetermined. This record belongs to a study of cytomegalovirus exposure and HLA in healthy donors. Findings of the study overall: Sequencing artifact likely explains a cluster of highly shared sequence variants. What a later analysis showed was that several of the most significant clusters appeared linked to common viral pathogens.

60 Vbeta and 13 Jbeta primers were used in PCR. Using immunoSEQ multiplex PCR, the repertoire was profiled, and TCRdb retains in-frame clones only, with some absent. Of about 110,000 clones in the sample, 76% were seen once. V trimming: 4 bases; J trimming: 6 bases; junction bases outside the gene matches: 7. CDR3 length equals 14 residues. The germline CDR1 and CDR2 sequences are SGHRS and YFSETQ. The sequencing input was PBMCs. This receptor was taken from a woman in her 50s in good health and CMV-seropositive. The chain uses TRBV5-1 and TRBJ1-2; 9 bases line up with TRBD1. The CDR3 sequence is CASSTRDREDGYTF. The CDR3, as DNA: TGCGCCAGCAGCACTCGGGACAGGGAGGATGGCTACACCTTC.